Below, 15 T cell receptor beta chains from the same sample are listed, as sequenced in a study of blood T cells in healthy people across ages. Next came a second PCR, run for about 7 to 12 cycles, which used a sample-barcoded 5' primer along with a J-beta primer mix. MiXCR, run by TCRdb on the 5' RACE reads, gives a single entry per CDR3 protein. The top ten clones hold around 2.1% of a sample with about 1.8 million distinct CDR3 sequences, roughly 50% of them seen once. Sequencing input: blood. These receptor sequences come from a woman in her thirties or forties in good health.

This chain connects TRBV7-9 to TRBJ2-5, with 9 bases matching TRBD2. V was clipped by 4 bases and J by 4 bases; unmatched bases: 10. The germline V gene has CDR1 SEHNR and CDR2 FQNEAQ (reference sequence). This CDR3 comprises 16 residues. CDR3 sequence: CASSSMLAGLGETQYF. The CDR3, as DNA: TGTGCCAGCAGCTCAATGCTAGCGGGACTAGGAGAGACCCAGTACTTC.

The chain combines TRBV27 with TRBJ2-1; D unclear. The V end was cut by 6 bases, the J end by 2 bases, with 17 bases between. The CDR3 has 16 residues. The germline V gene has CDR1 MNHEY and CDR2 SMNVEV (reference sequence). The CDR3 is CASSPGANIAYNEQFF. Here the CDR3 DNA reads TGTGCCAGCAGCCCAGGCGCAAATATTGCCTACAATGAGCAGTTCTTC.

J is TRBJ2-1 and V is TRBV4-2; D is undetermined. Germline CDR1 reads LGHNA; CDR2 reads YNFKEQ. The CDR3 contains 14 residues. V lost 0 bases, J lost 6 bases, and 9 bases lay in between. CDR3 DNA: TGTGCCAGCAGCCAAGATGTGTCGGGCAATGAGCAGTTCTTC. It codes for CASSQDVSGNEQFF.

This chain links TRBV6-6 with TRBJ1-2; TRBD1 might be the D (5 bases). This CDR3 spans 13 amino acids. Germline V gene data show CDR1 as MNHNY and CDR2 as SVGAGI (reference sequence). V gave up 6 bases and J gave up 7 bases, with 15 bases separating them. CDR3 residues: CASRARERVGYTF. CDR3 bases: TGTGCCAGCAGGGCCAGGGAGAGGGTTGGCTACACCTTC.

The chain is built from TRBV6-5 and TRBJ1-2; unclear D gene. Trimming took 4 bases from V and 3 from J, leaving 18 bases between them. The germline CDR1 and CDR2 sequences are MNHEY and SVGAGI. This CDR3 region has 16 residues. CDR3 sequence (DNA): TGTGCCAGCAGTTCCCGTAGGGCGTCTCGGGACTATGGCTACACCTTC. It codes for CASSSRRASRDYGYTF.

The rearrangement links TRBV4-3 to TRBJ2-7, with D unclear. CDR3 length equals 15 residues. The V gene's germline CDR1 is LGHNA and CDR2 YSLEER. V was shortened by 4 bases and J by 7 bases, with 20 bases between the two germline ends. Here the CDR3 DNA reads TGCGCCAGCAGCCCGAGTGGGGTTTCCCACAATGAGCAGTACTTC. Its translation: CASSPSGVSHNEQYF.

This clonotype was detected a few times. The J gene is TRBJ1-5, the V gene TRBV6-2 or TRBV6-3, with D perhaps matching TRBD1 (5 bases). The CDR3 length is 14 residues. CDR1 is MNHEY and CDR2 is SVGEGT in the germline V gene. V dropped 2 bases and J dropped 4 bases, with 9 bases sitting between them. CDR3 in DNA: TGTGCCAGCAGTTACGGGCAGGGAAATCAGCCCCAGCATTTT. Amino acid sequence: CASSYGQGNQPQHF.

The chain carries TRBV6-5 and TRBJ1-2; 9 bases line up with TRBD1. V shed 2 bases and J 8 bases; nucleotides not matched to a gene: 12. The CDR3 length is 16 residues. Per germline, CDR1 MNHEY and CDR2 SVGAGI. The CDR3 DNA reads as TGTGCCAGCAGTTACGGGGCGACAGGGGGTACCCAGGGCTACACCTTC. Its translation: CASSYGATGGTQGYTF.

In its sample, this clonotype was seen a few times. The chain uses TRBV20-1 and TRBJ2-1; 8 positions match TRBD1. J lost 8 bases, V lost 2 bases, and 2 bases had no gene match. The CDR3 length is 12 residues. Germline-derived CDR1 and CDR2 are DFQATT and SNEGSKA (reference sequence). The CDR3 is CSARQGADEQFF. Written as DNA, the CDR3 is TGCAGTGCTAGACAGGGGGCCGATGAGCAGTTCTTC.

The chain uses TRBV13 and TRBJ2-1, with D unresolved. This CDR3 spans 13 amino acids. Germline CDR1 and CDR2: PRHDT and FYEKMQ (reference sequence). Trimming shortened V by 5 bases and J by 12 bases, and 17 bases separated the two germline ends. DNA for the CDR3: TGTGCCAGCAGCGTAGCATCGGCTCCGGGGCAGTTCTTC. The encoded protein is CASSVASAPGQFF.

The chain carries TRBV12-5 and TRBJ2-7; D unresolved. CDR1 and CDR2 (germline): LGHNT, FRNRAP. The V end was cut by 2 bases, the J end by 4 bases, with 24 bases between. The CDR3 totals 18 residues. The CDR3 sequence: CASGLLTKPGPTWYEQYF. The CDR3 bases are TGTGCTAGTGGTTTGCTAACAAAACCGGGCCCCACGTGGTACGAGCAGTACTTC.

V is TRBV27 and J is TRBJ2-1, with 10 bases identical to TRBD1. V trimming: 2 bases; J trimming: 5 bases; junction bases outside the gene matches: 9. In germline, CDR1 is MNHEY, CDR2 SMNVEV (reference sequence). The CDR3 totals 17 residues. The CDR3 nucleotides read TGTGCCAGCAGTTTACAGGCGGGGGACAGGGGTAACAATGAGCAGTTCTTC. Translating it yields CASSLQAGDRGNNEQFF.

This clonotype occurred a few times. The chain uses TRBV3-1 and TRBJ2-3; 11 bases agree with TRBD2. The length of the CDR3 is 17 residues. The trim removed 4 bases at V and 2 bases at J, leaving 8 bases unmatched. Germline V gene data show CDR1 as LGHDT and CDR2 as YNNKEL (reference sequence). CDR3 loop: CASSRRLAGLATDTQYF. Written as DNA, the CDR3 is TGTGCCAGCAGCCGCCGACTAGCGGGGCTAGCCACAGATACGCAGTATTTT.

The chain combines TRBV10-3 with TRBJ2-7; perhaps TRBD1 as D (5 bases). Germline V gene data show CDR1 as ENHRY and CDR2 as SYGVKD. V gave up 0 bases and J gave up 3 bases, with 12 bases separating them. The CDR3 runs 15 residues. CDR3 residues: CAISESVGANYEQYF. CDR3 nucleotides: TGTGCCATCAGTGAGTCGGTAGGGGCAAACTACGAGCAGTACTTC.

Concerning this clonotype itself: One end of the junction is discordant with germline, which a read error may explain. The CDR3 DNA reads TGTGCCAGCAGCTTAGGGAGCCCGGGACAGGGGTACAATGGGCAGTTCTTC. Translated, it gives CASSLGSPGQGYNGQFF. The V gene is TRBV7-6, the J gene TRBJ2-1, with 10 nucleotides matching TRBD1. This CDR3 has 17 amino acids. The germline gives CDR1 SGHVS, CDR2 FNYEAQ.